Following are 27 T cell receptor beta chains from one sample sequenced in a study of ipilimumab plus nivolumab after autologous stem cell transplantation (dated by TCRdb to about 2021). The method behind the library was the immunoSEQ multiplex PCR assay. TCRdb provides this immuneACCESS table in a form limited to in-frame rearrangements. Some clones are lacking; in checked studies, under half of them reflect an unresolved V gene, and why the rest are absent is not known. The sample table shows tens of thousands of clones, and roughly 86% are seen once. The ten largest clones take up 4% to 6% of the sample. Sequenced material: PBMCs, taken in a trial of ipilimumab plus nivolumab as post-transplant consolidation. The origin of the receptors is a male donor with diffuse large B-cell lymphoma.

V and J are TRBV6-5 and TRBJ1-2; 10 bases are shared with TRBD1. The J segment lost 5 bases and the V segment lost 7 bases, leaving 7 bases of the junction unmatched. This CDR3 region has 14 residues. CDR1 and CDR2 from the germline V gene are MNHEY and SVGAGI. Written as DNA, the CDR3 is TGTGCCAGCAAGCCGGGACAGGGGCCGTATGGCTACACCTTC. Its protein is CASKPGQGPYGYTF.

This clone was seen more than once but under ten times. This sequence joins TRBV7-9 and TRBJ1-1; 11 positions match TRBD1. With V trimmed by 4 bases and J by 0 bases, 7 bases remained unmatched. The germline V gene has CDR1 SEHNR and CDR2 FQNEAQ (reference sequence). This CDR3 comprises 17 residues. CDR3 in amino acids: CASSSGQGARLNTEAFF. CDR3 bases: TGTGCCAGCAGCTCCGGACAGGGGGCTCGATTGAACACTGAAGCTTTCTTT.

The V gene is TRBV9, the J gene TRBJ2-3, with D unresolved. Germline CDR1 and CDR2: SGDLS and YYNGEE. The CDR3 is 14 amino acids. The V gene lost 1 base and the J gene lost 4 bases, with 10 bases spanning the gap. Here the CDR3 reads CASSVSGRADTQYF. In DNA form, the CDR3 reads TGTGCCAGCAGCGTATCAGGTAGGGCAGATACGCAGTATTTT.

J is TRBJ2-2 and V is TRBV7-6; TRBD1 agrees at 8 bases. The CDR3 contains 16 residues. Germline V gene lookup returns CDR1 SGHVS and CDR2 FNYEAQ. J lost 2 bases, V lost 1 base, and 3 bases had no gene match. CDR3 coding DNA: TGTGCCAGCAGCTTAGGCGGACAGGGAAACACCGGGGAGCTGTTTTTT. Its translation: CASSLGGQGNTGELFF. Full variable domain (missing parts from reference TRBV7-6 and TRBJ2-2): GAGVSQSPRYKVTKRGQDVALRCDPISGHVSLYWYRQALGQGPEFLTYFNYEAQQDKSGLPNDRFSAERPEGSISTLTIQRTEQRDSAMYRCASSLGGQGNTGELFFGEGSRLTVL.

The V call is TRBV27, the J call TRBJ2-3; weak D call: TRBD2 (7 bases). CDR3 size: 16 residues. Germline V gene data show CDR1 as MNHEY and CDR2 as SMNVEV (reference sequence). Trimming stripped 5 bases from V and 4 bases from J, with 19 bases between. CDR3 protein: CASSRGGGGQSDTQYF. CDR3 bases: TGTGCCAGCAGTCGGGGCGGCGGGGGCCAGTCAGATACGCAGTATTTT.

The chain uses TRBV2 and TRBJ1-6; D is ambiguous. V was shortened by 3 bases and J by 2 bases, with 8 bases between the two germline ends. Germline CDR1 SNHLY, CDR2 FYNNEI. This CDR3 has 15 residues. The CDR3 here is CASSERVTYNSPLHF. As DNA, the CDR3 is TGTGCCAGCAGTGAGAGGGTTACCTATAATTCACCCCTCCACTTT.

The J gene is TRBJ2-3, the V gene TRBV4-1; 8 nucleotides match TRBD2. V lost 4 bases and J lost 4; bases outside the gene matches: 13. Germline-derived CDR1 and CDR2 are MGHRA and YSYEKL. This CDR3 has 17 residues. CDR3 coding DNA: TGCGCCAGCAGCCGCCGCCCGACGGGGGGGCAGGCAGATACGCAGTATTTT. This sequence encodes CASSRRPTGGQADTQYF.

The genes are TRBV10-1 and TRBJ2-2; 8 nucleotides match TRBD1. Germline-derived CDR1 and CDR2 are WNHNN and SYGVQD (reference sequence). This CDR3 region has 13 residues. Trimming at V came to 9 bases and at J to 8 bases, leaving 8 bases not matched to a gene. CDR3 sequence reads: CARVLDRAGELFF. The CDR3 DNA is TGCGCCAGGGTCTTGGACAGGGCGGGGGAGCTGTTTTTT.

This clone came up a few times. This chain uses TRBV2 with TRBJ1-1; 9 bases agree with TRBD1. Germline CDR1 reads SNHLY; CDR2 reads FYNNEI. With V trimmed by 6 bases and J by 4 bases, 9 bases remained unmatched. This CDR3 spans 15 amino acids. This CDR3 reads CASSPIQGAGTEAFF. DNA for the CDR3: TGTGCCAGCAGCCCTATACAGGGGGCAGGCACTGAAGCTTTCTTT.

The chain couples TRBV10-3 to TRBJ2-1; 8 positions match TRBD2. Unmatched junction bases numbered 13, after V lost 8 bases and J lost 7 bases. The CDR3 is 15 amino acids. CDR1 is ENHRY, CDR2 SYGVKD, per germline. The CDR3 nucleotides read TGTGCCATCGGTAGAGCGGGGGAGCTCGGTAATGAGCAGTTCTTC. It translates to CAIGRAGELGNEQFF.

This clone was counted only a few times. The CDR3 here is CASSFIGANYGYTF. The DNA of the CDR3 is TGTGCCAGCAGTTTTATAGGAGCCAACTATGGCTACACCTTC. The V call is TRBV27, the J call TRBJ1-2; D is unclear. This CDR3 spans 14 amino acids. In germline, CDR1 is MNHEY, CDR2 SMNVEV (reference sequence). V was clipped by 3 bases and J by 2 bases, with 10 bases between them.

The chain is built from TRBV7-6 and TRBJ1-5; 7 nucleotides align to TRBD1. Per the germline V gene, CDR1 is SGHVS and CDR2 is FNYEAQ. Unmatched junction bases numbered 4, after V lost 5 bases and J lost 0 bases. The CDR3 runs 15 residues. CDR3 coding DNA: TGTGCCAGCAGCGCACGGACAGGTAGCAATCAGCCCCAGCATTTT. Translation gives CASSARTGSNQPQHF.

The V call is TRBV11-2, the J call TRBJ2-4; D is unresolved. Germline V gene lookup returns CDR1 SGHAT and CDR2 FQNNGV. The V end lost 5 bases, the J end lost 1 base, and 9 bases lay between the germline ends. This CDR3 region has 14 residues. Written as DNA, the CDR3 is TGTGCCAGCAGCGCCCTCTCTGCCAAAAACATTCAGTACTTC. Translation: CASSALSAKNIQYF.

V gene TRBV7-3 combines with J gene TRBJ2-1, with D hard to call. CDR1 SGHTA and CDR2 FQGTGA come from the germline V gene. The CDR3 loop spans 15 amino acids. V lost 1 base and J 0 bases, leaving 7 bases between the germline ends. The CDR3 bases are TGTGCCAGCAGCTTAAGCTGGAGCTCCTACAATGAGCAGTTCTTC. Amino acids: CASSLSWSSYNEQFF.

The V call is TRBV7-2, the J call TRBJ2-5; 14 bases match TRBD2. Trimming took 1 base from V and 5 from J; bases not matched to a gene: 3. Germline V gives CDR1 SGHTA, CDR2 FQGNSA. The CDR3 spans 16 residues. CDR3 region: CASSLGLAGGRETQYF. DNA for the CDR3: TGTGCCAGCAGCTTAGGACTAGCGGGGGGGCGGGAGACCCAGTACTTC.

The CDR3 here is CASSPSRGGEKLFF. The CDR3 bases are TGTGCCAGCTCACCCTCCCGGGGCGGCGAAAAACTGTTTTTT. V usage is TRBV18 and J usage is TRBJ1-4; maybe TRBD1 (5 bases). The germline CDR1 and CDR2 sequences are KGHSH and LQKENI. V gave up 3 bases and J gave up 8 bases, with 13 bases separating them. This CDR3 contains 14 residues.

The chain uses TRBV28 and TRBJ1-6, with D maybe TRBD1 (5 bases). This CDR3 comprises 14 residues. With 7 bases removed from V and 9 bases from J, the gap between germline ends came to 16 bases. Germline-derived CDR1 and CDR2 are MDHEN and SYDVKM. DNA for the CDR3: TGTGCCAGCACCTCTGGGCAGGGTCGTTCACCCCTCCACTTT. Protein sequence: CASTSGQGRSPLHF.

V gene TRBV6-5 combines with J gene TRBJ1-1, with D unresolved. In germline, CDR1 is MNHEY, CDR2 SVGAGI. The V and J ends lost 5 bases and 3 bases respectively, with 4 bases between them. The CDR3 has 11 amino acids. The CDR3 DNA is TGTGCCAGCAGTATTTACACTGAAGCTTTCTTT. This encodes CASSIYTEAFF.

This chain uses TRBV7-6 with TRBJ1-1; no reliable D call. The CDR3 runs to 15 residues. Trimming left V 2 bases short and J 4 bases short, with 14 bases between. CDR1 SGHVS and CDR2 FNYEAQ come from the germline V gene. DNA for the CDR3: TGTGCCAGCAGCTTACCCCCGGTTGTGGGCACTGAAGCTTTCTTT. Residues: CASSLPPVVGTEAFF. Together with reference TRBV7-6 and TRBJ1-1, the CDR3 gives the full variable domain: GAGVSQSPRYKVTKRGQDVALRCDPISGHVSLYWYRQALGQGPEFLTYFNYEAQQDKSGLPNDRFSAERPEGSISTLTIQRTEQRDSAMYRCASSLPPVVGTEAFFGQGTRLTVV.

The chain links TRBV20-1 to TRBJ2-1; D is tentatively TRBD1 or TRBD2 (5 bases each). V gave up 7 bases and J gave up 9 bases, with 10 bases separating them. This CDR3 contains 10 residues. Germline CDR1 and CDR2: DFQATT and SNEGSKA (reference sequence). The CDR3 DNA reads as TGCAGTGTCGCGAGGGGTGAGCAGTTCTTC. Residues: CSVARGEQFF.

V usage is TRBV2 and J usage is TRBJ2-3; 10 nucleotides match TRBD2. The CDR3 has 15 amino acids. Germline CDR1 reads SNHLY; CDR2 reads FYNNEI. The V and J ends lost 5 bases and 4 bases, in that order; junction bases with no gene match: 6. The CDR3 is CASSLPSGGADTQYF. In DNA form, the CDR3 reads TGTGCCAGCAGTCTACCTAGCGGGGGCGCAGATACGCAGTATTTT.

V usage is TRBV18 and J usage is TRBJ1-1; the D is unclear. The V end was cut by 6 bases, the J end by 3 bases, with 11 bases between. Germline values: CDR1 KGHSH, CDR2 LQKENI. The CDR3 contains 13 residues. The CDR3 coding sequence is TGTGCCAGCTCGCAGCAGGAGTACACTGAAGCTTTCTTT. Translated: CASSQQEYTEAFF.

The gene calls are TRBV5-1 and TRBJ2-6; D possibly corresponds to TRBD1 (6 bases). V lost 6 bases and J lost 0, with 19 bases in between. The CDR3 runs to 18 residues. Germline lookup yields CDR1 SGHRS and CDR2 YFSETQ. CDR3 amino acids: CASKKQGSLRSGANVLTF. CDR3 nucleotides: TGCGCCAGCAAAAAACAGGGATCCCTCCGCTCTGGGGCCAACGTCCTGACTTTC.

The gene calls are TRBV7-9 and TRBJ2-6; D not resolved. The V gene lost 4 bases and the J gene lost 5 bases, with 21 bases spanning the gap. Germline V gives CDR1 SEHNR, CDR2 FQNEAQ (reference sequence). The CDR3 is 18 residues long. The CDR3, as DNA: TGTGCCAGCAGCTCAAAGTTTACCATGAAAAGTCGGGCCAACGTCCTGACTTTC. Its translation is CASSSKFTMKSRANVLTF.

The chain employs TRBV18 and TRBJ1-5; 11 positions agree with TRBD1. Per the germline V gene, CDR1 is KGHSH and CDR2 is LQKENI. V gave up 4 bases and J gave up 3 bases; unmatched junction bases: 11. CDR3 length equals 18 residues. The CDR3 DNA reads TGTGCCAGCTCACACGCGCCTGGGACAGGGGGTTCCAATCAGCCCCAGCATTTT. Translated, it gives CASSHAPGTGGSNQPQHF.

This chain links TRBV11-3 with TRBJ1-1; D is undetermined. Germline CDR1 reads SGHNT; CDR2 reads YENEEA. Trimming removed 2 bases from V and 0 bases from J, with 4 bases in between. The CDR3 spans 13 residues. Here the CDR3 DNA reads TGTGCCAGCAGCTTACAGGTGAACACTGAAGCTTTCTTT. Amino acid sequence: CASSLQVNTEAFF. The full variable domain, in which reference TRBV11-3 and TRBJ1-1 provide the parts outside the CDR3, is EAGVVQSPRYKIIEKKQPVAFWCNPISGHNTLYWYLQNLGQGPELLIRYENEEAVDDSQLPKDRFSAERLKGVDSTLKIQPAELGDSAVYLCASSLQVNTEAFFGQGTRLTVV.

The chain uses TRBV7-9 and TRBJ2-5; TRBD1 agrees at 10 bases. Per germline, CDR1 SEHNR and CDR2 FQNEAQ (reference sequence). V gave up 3 bases and J gave up 4 bases; unmatched junction bases: 5. CDR3 length equals 15 residues. The CDR3, as DNA: TGTGCCAGCAGCTTGACAGGGGGCGCGGGAGAGACCCAGTACTTC. This sequence encodes CASSLTGGAGETQYF. Full variable domain (outside the CDR3, taken from reference TRBV7-9 and TRBJ2-5): DTGVSQNPRHKITKRGQNVTFRCDPISEHNRLYWYRQTLGQGPEFLTYFQNEAQLEKSRLLSDRFSAERPKGSFSTLEIQRTEQGDSAMYLCASSLTGGAGETQYFGPGTRLLVL.